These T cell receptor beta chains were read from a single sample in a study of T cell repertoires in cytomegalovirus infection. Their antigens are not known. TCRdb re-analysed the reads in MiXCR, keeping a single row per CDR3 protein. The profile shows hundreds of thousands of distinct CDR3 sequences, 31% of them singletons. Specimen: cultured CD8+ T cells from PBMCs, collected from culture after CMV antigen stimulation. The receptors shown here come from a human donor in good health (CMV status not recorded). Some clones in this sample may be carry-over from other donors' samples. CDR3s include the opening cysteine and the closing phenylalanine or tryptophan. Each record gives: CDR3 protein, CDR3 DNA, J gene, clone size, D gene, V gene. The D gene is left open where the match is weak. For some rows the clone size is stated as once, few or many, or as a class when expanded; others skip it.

CSARSSGGGRTGELFF | TGCAGTGCTAGGTCTAGCGGGGGGGGACGCACCGGGGAGCTGTTTTTT | TRBJ2-2 | . | TRBD2 | TRBV20-1
CASLAGGLSGTDTQYF | TGTGCCAGCCTGGCGGGGGGGCTGAGCGGCACAGATACGCAGTATTTT | TRBJ2-3 | few | TRBD2 | TRBV2
CSVEGGWTANNYGYTF | TGCAGCGTTGAAGGGGGTTGGACGGCAAACAACTATGGCTACACCTTC | TRBJ1-2 | . | . | TRBV29-1
CSARDGRGYTSYNEQFF | TGCAGTGCTAGAGATGGCAGGGGGTACACCTCCTACAATGAGCAGTTCTTC | TRBJ2-1 | . | TRBD1 | TRBV20-1
CASSSLTGYQETQYF | TGTGCCAGCAGTTCTTTAACAGGGTACCAAGAGACCCAGTACTTC | TRBJ2-5 | . | . | TRBV27
CASSLRIPGQGPDTQYF | TGCGCCAGCAGCCTTCGCATACCGGGACAGGGACCAGATACGCAGTATTTT | TRBJ2-3 | few | TRBD1 | TRBV4-1
CASSLTLFSYEQYF | TGTGCCAGCAGTTTGACATTATTTTCCTACGAGCAGTACTTC | TRBJ2-7 | few | . | TRBV12-3/TRBV12-4
CASVDRRAGNTIYF | TGTGCCAGCGTGGACCGAAGAGCGGGAAACACCATATATTTT | TRBJ1-3 | few | . | TRBV7-8
CASFGPPYEQYF | TGTGCCAGTTTCGGACCCCCCTACGAGCAGTACTTC | TRBJ2-7 | . | . | TRBV2
CASRAGTGPYNEQFF | TGTGCCAGCAGGGCCGGGACAGGACCCTACAATGAGCAGTTCTTC | TRBJ2-1 | few | TRBD1 | TRBV5-8
CASSMGLVLHEQFF | TGTGCCAGCAGCATGGGACTAGTGCTACATGAGCAGTTCTTC | TRBJ2-1 | many | TRBD2 | TRBV7-8
CASRGQGRVDEQFF | TGTGCCAGCAGGGGACAGGGGCGCGTTGATGAGCAGTTCTTC | TRBJ2-1 | . | TRBD1 | TRBV3-1
CASKDRRRGGTKAFF | TGTGCCAGCAAGGACAGACGCCGTGGGGGCACTAAAGCTTTCTTT | TRBJ1-1 | . | . | TRBV6-2/TRBV6-3
CSARDRTGTSMNTEAFF | TGCAGTGCTAGAGATAGGACAGGGACTTCCATGAACACTGAAGCTTTCTTT | TRBJ1-1 | few | TRBD1 | TRBV20-1
CASSSKQGAYEQYF | TGTGCCAGCAGCTCGAAGCAGGGGGCCTACGAGCAGTACTTC | TRBJ2-7 | many | TRBD1 | TRBV7-6
CASSTGLAGNQDTQYF | TGTGCCAGCAGTACGGGACTAGCGGGGAACCAGGATACGCAGTATTTT | TRBJ2-3 | many | TRBD2 | TRBV27
CASSPGQGRLETQYF | TGTGCCAGCAGTCCCGGACAGGGGAGATTGGAGACCCAGTACTTC | TRBJ2-5 | few | TRBD1 | TRBV11-2
CTSSLDPTAGTKGLQETQYF | TGTACCAGCAGCTTAGACCCAACAGCGGGGACGAAAGGCCTCCAAGAGACCCAGTACTTC | TRBJ2-5 | . | TRBD2 | TRBV7-2
CASSSGTGRTEAFF | TGTGCCAGCAGCAGCGGGACAGGGCGAACTGAAGCTTTCTTT | TRBJ1-1 | few | TRBD1 | TRBV27
CASSADSLYGEQFF | TGTGCCAGCAGTGCCGACAGTCTATACGGAGAGCAGTTCTTC | TRBJ2-1 | few | . | TRBV6-1
CASSLGTIANSPLHF | TGTGCCAGCAGTTTAGGGACTATAGCAAATTCACCCCTCCACTTT | TRBJ1-6 | . | . | TRBV12-3/TRBV12-4
CASSQGTGGGQPQHF | TGTGCCAGCAGCCAAGGGACAGGGGGCGGTCAGCCCCAGCATTTT | TRBJ1-5 | . | TRBD1 | TRBV4-2
CASNPTIYNEQFF | TGTGCCAGCAATCCTACCATCTACAATGAGCAGTTCTTC | TRBJ2-1 | few | . | TRBV6-2/TRBV6-3
CASSLVEGGYNEQFF | TGTGCCAGCAGCTTAGTCGAGGGGGGCTACAATGAGCAGTTCTTC | TRBJ2-1 | many | . | TRBV7-2
CASSLRGRSNEKLFF | TGTGCCAGCAGTTTAAGGGGGAGGTCTAATGAAAAACTGTTTTTT | TRBJ1-4 | . | . | TRBV27
CASRPRDTGELFF | TGTGCCAGCCGCCCGAGAGACACCGGGGAGCTGTTTTTT | TRBJ2-2 | . | . | TRBV6-6
CASTEPRANTGELFF | TGTGCCAGCACCGAACCCAGGGCGAACACCGGGGAGCTGTTTTTT | TRBJ2-2 | . | . | TRBV2
CASSLGRHVGFSYGYTF | TGTGCCAGCAGCTTAGGGAGGCACGTAGGGTTCAGCTATGGCTACACCTTC | TRBJ1-2 | many | . | TRBV7-6
CASSPRVVGAKNIQYF | TGTGCCAGCAGCCCCCGCGTGGTGGGAGCCAAAAACATTCAGTACTTC | TRBJ2-4 | few | . | TRBV7-2
CASLGRRVPKSNGELFF | TGTGCCAGCTTGGGCCGGCGGGTGCCCAAAAGCAACGGGGAGCTGTTTTTT | TRBJ2-2 | many | . | TRBV7-9
CATSLSGGAGDEQFF | TGTGCCACCTCGCTTAGCGGGGGGGCAGGCGATGAGCAGTTCTTC | TRBJ2-1 | many | TRBD2 | TRBV7-8
CASSYLSSPYPQHF | TGTGCCAGCAGCTATTTGTCTTCACCCTATCCCCAGCATTTT | TRBJ1-5 | . | . | TRBV27
CASSLNRGRNEQFF | TGTGCCAGCAGCTTAAACAGGGGTAGAAATGAGCAGTTCTTC | TRBJ2-1 | many | TRBD1 | TRBV7-2
CASSYWGGRDTEAFF | TGTGCCAGCAGTTACTGGGGTGGAAGGGACACTGAAGCTTTCTTT | TRBJ1-1 | few | . | TRBV6-5
CASSELRGSTDTQYF | TGTGCCAGTAGTGAGTTGCGGGGAAGCACAGATACGCAGTATTTT | TRBJ2-3 | . | . | TRBV19
CASSLVGEETDTQYF | TGTGCCAGCAGCTTAGTTGGGGAAGAAACAGATACGCAGTATTTT | TRBJ2-3 | few | . | TRBV7-6
CASSSRQSDTDTQYF | TGTGCCAGCAGCTCACGCCAGTCTGACACAGATACGCAGTATTTT | TRBJ2-3 | . | . | TRBV5-4
CASSSTGQGDDTQYF | TGTGCCAGCAGCTCGACCGGACAGGGAGACGATACGCAGTATTTT | TRBJ2-3 | . | TRBD1 | TRBV7-3
CASSTLRVETAPNYGYTF | TGTGCCAGCAGTACCTTACGGGTCGAGACAGCGCCTAACTATGGCTACACCTTC | TRBJ1-2 | few | . | TRBV6-2/TRBV6-3
CSARSRGQIVTEAFF | TGCAGTGCTAGAAGTCGAGGACAGATAGTTACTGAAGCTTTCTTT | TRBJ1-1 | . | . | TRBV20-1
CASSSIPRPLGIWQFF | TGTGCCAGCAGTTCGATTCCGCGTCCCCTGGGAATCTGGCAGTTCTTC | TRBJ2-1 | . | . | TRBV27
CASSLDVQETQYF | TGTGCCAGCAGCTTAGATGTACAAGAGACCCAGTACTTC | TRBJ2-5 | few | . | TRBV7-9
CAKEGGQILRQNTEAFF | TGTGCCAAAGAAGGGGGACAAATCCTCCGACAAAACACTGAAGCTTTCTTT | TRBJ1-1 | few | . | TRBV12-3/TRBV12-4
CASSMTGVPLLGEKLFF | TGTGCCAGCAGTATGACAGGGGTCCCTCTATTAGGTGAAAAACTGTTTTTT | TRBJ1-4 | . | TRBD1 | TRBV6-5
CASSGRTSGGASTQYF | TGTGCCAGCAGCGGCAGGACTAGCGGGGGGGCCAGTACGCAGTATTTT | TRBJ2-3 | few | TRBD2 | TRBV11-3
CASSLENEEKLFF | TGTGCCAGCAGCTTAGAGAATGAAGAAAAACTGTTTTTT | TRBJ1-4 | . | . | TRBV7-2
CASSLTGTGTSSEAFF | TGTGCCAGCAGCTTAACGGGGACAGGGACGTCATCTGAAGCTTTCTTT | TRBJ1-1 | . | TRBD1 | TRBV7-9
CAIGFRYRGFYEQYF | TGTGCCATCGGGTTTAGATACAGGGGGTTCTACGAGCAGTACTTC | TRBJ2-7 | . | TRBD1 | TRBV10-3
CASTPGRQTLNYGYTF | TGTGCCAGCACCCCGGGACGGCAAACCCTCAACTATGGCTACACCTTC | TRBJ1-2 | . | . | TRBV6-1